Listed below are T cell receptor beta chains from one sample, sequenced in a study of T cell repertoires in cytomegalovirus infection. TCRdb re-called the reads through MiXCR, storing one row per CDR3 protein. The sample records more than 500,000 distinct CDR3 sequences, 15% to 20% being singletons. Sequencing was done on a sample of CD8+ T cells from PBMCs. Receptors were obtained from a human donor in good health (CMV status not recorded). Some clones in this sample may be carry-over from other donors' samples. Each CDR3 is given with its conserved first and last residue. D genes are given only for firm matches. The size field is filled for only some rows; it gives once, few, many or a size class.

v_call	clone_size	j_call	d_call	cdr3_nt	cdr3_aa
TRBV4-2	few	TRBJ2-1	NA	TGTGCCAGCAGCAACGGGGGGCATGAGCAGTTCTTC	CASSNGGHEQFF
TRBV2	NA	TRBJ2-1	NA	TGTGCCAGCCTCGGGGTCAGGGCGCAGTTCTTC	CASLGVRAQFF
TRBV29-1	NA	TRBJ2-3	NA	TGCAGCGTTGAAGACGGGACTCGCACAGATACGCAGTATTTT	CSVEDGTRTDTQYF
TRBV7-9	NA	TRBJ2-7	NA	TGTGCCAGCGTACAGAATGGGGACGAGCAGTACTTC	CASVQNGDEQYF
TRBV27	NA	TRBJ2-5	TRBD1	TGTGCCAGCAGTACGAGAGCGGGACAGGGCAAAGAGACCCAGTACTTC	CASSTRAGQGKETQYF
TRBV7-2	many	TRBJ2-7	NA	TGTGCCAGCAGCTTAGGCCTGGGCCGAGAGTACGAGCAGTACTTC	CASSLGLGREYEQYF
TRBV7-2	many	TRBJ2-3	NA	TGTGCCAGCAGCTCCCCAGATACGCAGTATTTT	CASSSPDTQYF
TRBV5-1	NA	TRBJ2-1	NA	TGCGCCAGCAGCCACGCATCGCAGAATGAGCAGTTCTTC	CASSHASQNEQFF
TRBV19	NA	TRBJ1-1	NA	TGTGCCAGTAGTATTAGCGGGGGTCCTGAAGCTTTCTTT	CASSISGGPEAFF
TRBV12-5	many	TRBJ2-2	NA	TGTGCTAGTGGTTTAATTGACACCGGGGAGCTGTTTTTT	CASGLIDTGELFF
TRBV4-1	NA	TRBJ2-5	TRBD1	TGCGCAAGCAGCCAACGGGGCCAGGGGGAGAAAGAGACCCCGTACTTC	CASSQRGQGEKETPYF
TRBV12-3/TRBV12-4	many	TRBJ1-1	NA	TGTGCCAGCGTCAGCGAGAACACTGAAGCTTTCTTT	CASVSENTEAFF
TRBV7-9	many	TRBJ2-5	NA	TGTGCCAGCAGCCCACAGGGAGGAGAGACCCAGTACTTC	CASSPQGGETQYF
TRBV7-9	many	TRBJ1-5	NA	TGTGCCAGCAGCGGGGACGGAATCAATCAGCCCCAGCATTTT	CASSGDGINQPQHF
TRBV11-2	many	TRBJ2-7	NA	TGTGCCAGCAGCTTACAGGGGTGGAAGGGCGAGCAGTACTTC	CASSLQGWKGEQYF
TRBV6-1	many	TRBJ2-2	TRBD2	TGTGCCAGCAGCGTCCGGGGGGAAAAGAACACCGGGGAGCTGTTTTTT	CASSVRGEKNTGELFF
TRBV7-3	many	TRBJ2-7	TRBD2	TGTGCCAGCAGCTTCAGCGGGGGGCGCTCCTACGAGCAGTACTTC	CASSFSGGRSYEQYF
TRBV6-6	once	TRBJ1-2	TRBD1	TGTGCCAGCCACGAGATGGACAGGGGGCCTTTCTATGGCTACACCTTC	CASHEMDRGPFYGYTF
TRBV19	few	TRBJ2-1	NA	TGTGCCAGTACCGATGAGTGGCGGGATTATAACAATGAGCAGTTCTTC	CASTDEWRDYNNEQFF
TRBV12-5	many	TRBJ1-4	NA	TGTGCTAGTGGCTCAACTGGTACGGGGACTAATGAAAAACTGTTTTTT	CASGSTGTGTNEKLFF
TRBV19	NA	TRBJ1-2	TRBD1	TGTGCCATCCAACAGGGGGCTGGCTATGGCTACACCTTC	CAIQQGAGYGYTF
TRBV7-9	many	TRBJ1-1	NA	TGTGCCAGCAGCTCCGGACTGGACACTGAAGCTTTCTTT	CASSSGLDTEAFF
TRBV7-9	many	TRBJ2-7	TRBD1	TGTGCCAGCAGCCTAGGGGGACAGGGGGCGATTTCCTACGAGCAGTACTTC	CASSLGGQGAISYEQYF
TRBV12-3/TRBV12-4	few	TRBJ2-2	NA	TGTGCCAGTAGAGATAAGGACAGCACCGGGGAGCTGTTTTTT	CASRDKDSTGELFF
TRBV24-1	NA	TRBJ1-5	TRBD1	TGTGCCACCAGGAGGACAGGCCCGTATAGCAATCAGCCCCAGCATTTT	CATRRTGPYSNQPQHF
TRBV20-1	few	TRBJ1-1	TRBD1	TGCAGTGCTCCGGACAGGTGGGGGACTGAAGCTTTCTTT	CSAPDRWGTEAFF
TRBV7-9	NA	TRBJ2-4	NA	TGTGCCAGCAGCTTAGGGGGCCAAAACATTCAGTACTTC	CASSLGGQNIQYF
TRBV7-7	NA	TRBJ2-1	TRBD2	TGTGCTAGCAGCCAGGGACTAGCGGATGGGAATGAGCAGTTCTTC	CASSQGLADGNEQFF
TRBV2	NA	TRBJ2-7	NA	TGTGCCAGCAGTTTATCTAGCCTAGAGGCCTACGAGCAGTACTTC	CASSLSSLEAYEQYF
TRBV2	NA	TRBJ1-1	NA	TGTGCCAGCAGTGCTGGTCGGGGAACTGAAGCTTTCTTT	CASSAGRGTEAFF
TRBV24-1	once	TRBJ1-5	NA	TGTGCCACCAGTGGGCCGGGGAAGCAGCCCCAGCATTTT	CATSGPGKQPQHF